The 20 T cell receptor beta chains below all came from one sample that was sequenced in a study of T cells after somatic rescue of genetic block. Data came from immunoSEQ multiplex PCR; TCRdb stores just in-frame clones and leaves some out. The sample consists of 60,000 to 75,000 clones, around 92% of them appearing once. The material sequenced was peripheral blood mononuclear cells (PBMCs). The receptors were gathered from a middle-aged man.

This rearrangement joins TRBV19 to TRBJ1-3, with D perhaps matching TRBD1 (6 bases). The CDR3 is 16 residues long. In germline, CDR1 is LNHDA, CDR2 SQIVND (reference sequence). The V end lost 7 bases, the J end lost 1 base, and 17 bases lay between the germline ends. The CDR3 here is CASTPGTPLSGNTIYF. The CDR3 bases are TGTGCCAGTACCCCCGGGACACCTCTATCTGGAAACACCATATATTTT. The whole variable domain, filled in from reference TRBV19 and TRBJ1-3, reads DGGITQSPKYLFRKEGQNVTLSCEQNLNHDAMYWYRQDPGQGLRLIYYSQIVNDFQKGDIAEGYSVSREKKESFPLTVTSAQKNPTAFYLCASTPGTPLSGNTIYFGEGSWLTVV.

This clone was observed once. CDR3 sequence (DNA): TGTGCCAGTAGCCGGAGGGACACGCGCACAGATACGCAGTATTTT. Residues: CASSRRDTRTDTQYF. This chain uses TRBV5-4 with TRBJ2-3; tentatively, D is TRBD1 or TRBD2 (6 bases each). The CDR3 runs 15 residues. Germline V gives CDR1 SGHNT, CDR2 YYREEE (reference sequence). V was clipped by 8 bases and J by 1 base, with 17 bases between them.

This clone came up a few times. The chain carries TRBV5-4 and TRBJ1-6, with D uncertain. V lost 1 base to trimming and J lost 3 bases, with 5 bases between them. The CDR3 length is 14 residues. CDR1 is SGHNT and CDR2 is YYREEE in the germline V gene (reference sequence). The chain's CDR3 is CASSLTVYNSPLHF. DNA of the CDR3: TGTGCCAGCAGCTTGACAGTCTATAATTCACCCCTCCACTTT.

The gene calls are TRBV19 and TRBJ1-4; D call uncertain. V was cut by 7 bases and J by 0 bases, with 9 bases left in between. Germline values: CDR1 LNHDA, CDR2 SQIVND (reference sequence). The CDR3 runs 14 residues. In DNA, the CDR3 is TGTGCCAGTACCCCACGAGCAACTAATGAAAAACTGTTTTTT. This gives the protein CASTPRATNEKLFF. The full variable domain, in which reference TRBV19 and TRBJ1-4 provide the parts outside the CDR3, is DGGITQSPKYLFRKEGQNVTLSCEQNLNHDAMYWYRQDPGQGLRLIYYSQIVNDFQKGDIAEGYSVSREKKESFPLTVTSAQKNPTAFYLCASTPRATNEKLFFGSGTQLSVL.

This clone was observed a few times. This chain joins TRBV7-9 and TRBJ1-4, with 11 positions matching TRBD1. V was pared by 5 bases and J by 8 bases, with 4 bases of the junction left unmatched. Germline V gene sequence: CDR1 SEHNR, CDR2 FQNEAQ (reference sequence). This CDR3 has 14 amino acids. The CDR3 sequence: CASSRGTGGEKLFF. The CDR3, as DNA: TGTGCCAGCAGCCGCGGGACAGGGGGAGAAAAACTGTTTTTT.

This clone was counted a single time. V is TRBV2 and J is TRBJ2-7, with D possibly TRBD2 on 5 matching bases. The CDR3 loop spans 14 amino acids. Trimming took 4 bases from V and 0 from J, leaving 10 bases between them. Germline loops: CDR1 SNHLY, CDR2 FYNNEI. CDR3 region: CASSARSGSYEQYF. The CDR3 coding sequence is TGTGCCAGCAGTGCTAGGAGCGGCTCCTACGAGCAGTACTTC.

This chain uses TRBV9 with TRBJ2-5; 9 bases line up with TRBD1. Germline V gene lookup returns CDR1 SGDLS and CDR2 YYNGEE. J gave up 7 bases and V 3 bases, and 13 bases lay outside the gene matches. The CDR3 consists of 16 residues. CDR3 nucleotide sequence: TGTGCCAGCAGCGCACCGGGACAGGGAGCAGGGGGGACCCAGTACTTC. Amino acids: CASSAPGQGAGGTQYF.

The chain carries TRBV6-1 and TRBJ2-2; 7 nucleotides align to TRBD2. Germline trimming cut 6 bases from V and 1 base from J; bases unmatched to any gene: 8. Germline V lookup: CDR1 MNHNS, CDR2 SASEGT. The CDR3 length is 16 residues. CDR3 residues: CASREFKRENTGELFF. The CDR3 coding sequence is TGTGCCAGCAGGGAATTCAAGCGGGAGAACACCGGGGAGCTGTTTTTT.

This clone was seen more than once but under ten times. J is TRBJ2-7 and V is TRBV5-4; tentatively, D is TRBD1 (6 bases). With 0 bases removed from V and 0 bases from J, the gap between germline ends came to 10 bases. Germline loops: CDR1 SGHNT, CDR2 YYREEE (reference sequence). The CDR3 loop spans 15 amino acids. The CDR3 nucleotides read TGTGCCAGCAGCTTGGGGGGGCTGCGCTCCTACGAGCAGTACTTC. Encoded protein: CASSLGGLRSYEQYF.

The V call is TRBV7-2, the J call TRBJ2-2; possibly TRBD2 for D (5 bases). The CDR3 covers 13 residues. CDR1 and CDR2 from the germline V gene are SGHTA and FQGNSA. With 5 bases removed from V and 6 bases from J, the gap between germline ends came to 10 bases. CDR3 sequence: CASSLLVPGELFF. The CDR3 bases are TGTGCCAGCAGCCTACTAGTACCCGGGGAGCTGTTTTTT.

The V gene is TRBV18, the J gene TRBJ2-7; 8 positions match TRBD1. CDR1 KGHSH and CDR2 LQKENI come from the germline V gene. This CDR3 region has 13 residues. Germline trimming cut 6 bases from V and 5 bases from J; bases unmatched to any gene: 6. Here the CDR3 DNA reads TGTGCCAGCTCGCCCGGGACAGGCGACGAGCAGTACTTC. It yields the protein CASSPGTGDEQYF.

This chain connects TRBV11-3 to TRBJ2-2; D gene uncertain. The ends were cut back, 5 bases at V and 8 bases at J, with 9 bases in the middle. CDR1 and CDR2 from the germline V gene are SGHNT and YENEEA. The CDR3 spans 12 residues. CDR3 sequence reads: CASSPRSGELFF. The CDR3 DNA follows: TGTGCCAGCAGCCCCCGGAGTGGGGAGCTGTTTTTT.

This rearrangement joins TRBV13 to TRBJ2-3; D not resolved. From germline, CDR1 is PRHDT and CDR2 FYEKMQ (reference sequence). Trimming stripped 0 bases from V and 1 base from J, with 11 bases between. This CDR3 contains 16 residues. CDR3: CASSLGGGQGTDTQYF. DNA for the CDR3: TGTGCCAGCAGCTTAGGGGGTGGGCAGGGCACAGATACGCAGTATTTT.

This chain uses TRBV28 with TRBJ1-4, with D possibly being TRBD1 (5 bases). V gave up 2 bases and J gave up 7 bases, with 11 bases separating them. The CDR3 contains 14 residues. CDR1 MDHEN and CDR2 SYDVKM come from the germline V gene. CDR3 in amino acids: CASSLAGWTEKLFF. The CDR3, as DNA: TGTGCCAGCAGTTTAGCAGGGTGGACTGAAAAACTGTTTTTT.

This clone occurred once. This rearrangement joins TRBV15 to TRBJ2-2; no reliable D call. Between the trimmed V and J ends, which lost 0 bases and 0 bases, there was a span of 5 bases. Germline V gives CDR1 LNHNV, CDR2 YYDKDF (reference sequence). The CDR3 length is 15 residues. For the CDR3, the DNA is TGTGCCACCAGCAGAGACGCTTCGAACACCGGGGAGCTGTTTTTT. It translates to CATSRDASNTGELFF.

V usage is TRBV9 and J usage is TRBJ2-1, with TRBD2 matching 14 bases. The CDR3 covers 16 residues. Germline CDR1 SGDLS, CDR2 YYNGEE. V lost 0 bases to trimming and J lost 8 bases; unmatched junction nucleotides: 4. This CDR3 reads CASSVGLAGGFDEQFF. In nucleotides, the CDR3 is TGTGCCAGCAGCGTAGGACTAGCGGGAGGGTTCGATGAGCAGTTCTTC.

The chain is built from TRBV30 and TRBJ1-5, with D uncertain. CDR1 and CDR2 from the germline V gene are GTSNPN and SVGIG (reference sequence). V was cut by 1 base and J by 7 bases, with 11 bases left in between. This CDR3 is 13 amino acids long. The CDR3 is CAWSAVVSQPQHF. CDR3 bases: TGTGCCTGGAGTGCCGTTGTGAGCCAGCCCCAGCATTTT.

This chain uses TRBV7-9 with TRBJ2-7; 7 bases map to TRBD1. Germline values: CDR1 SEHNR, CDR2 FQNEAQ (reference sequence). With 5 bases clipped from V and 1 base from J, the junction kept 8 bases outside the gene matches. CDR3 length: 15 amino acids. The CDR3 here is CASSRSPGQSYEQYF. Written as DNA, the CDR3 is TGTGCCAGCAGCCGATCCCCGGGACAGTCCTACGAGCAGTACTTC.

This chain connects TRBV10-3 to TRBJ2-3; TRBD2 matches at 8 bases. The germline V gene encodes CDR1 ENHRY and CDR2 SYGVKD. The CDR3 consists of 13 residues. Germline trimming cut 6 bases from V and 4 bases from J; bases unmatched to any gene: 3. CDR3 sequence: CAIRAGGPDTQYF. In DNA form, the CDR3 reads TGTGCCATCAGGGCGGGGGGCCCAGATACGCAGTATTTT.

The rearrangement uses TRBV7-9 and TRBJ2-1; no reliable D call. Germline V gene lookup returns CDR1 SEHNR and CDR2 FQNEAQ (reference sequence). Trimming stripped 5 bases from V and 15 bases from J, with 17 bases between. The CDR3 is made up of 12 amino acids. Here the CDR3 DNA reads TGTGCCAGCAGCACGACACCAGATAGGGCGTTCTTC. Protein product: CASSTTPDRAFF. Using reference TRBV7-9 and TRBJ2-1 for the parts outside the CDR3, the full variable domain is DTGVSQNPRHKITKRGQNVTFRCDPISEHNRLYWYRQTLGQGPEFLTYFQNEAQLEKSRLLSDRFSAERPKGSFSTLEIQRTEQGDSAMYLCASSTTPDRAFFGPGTRLTVL.